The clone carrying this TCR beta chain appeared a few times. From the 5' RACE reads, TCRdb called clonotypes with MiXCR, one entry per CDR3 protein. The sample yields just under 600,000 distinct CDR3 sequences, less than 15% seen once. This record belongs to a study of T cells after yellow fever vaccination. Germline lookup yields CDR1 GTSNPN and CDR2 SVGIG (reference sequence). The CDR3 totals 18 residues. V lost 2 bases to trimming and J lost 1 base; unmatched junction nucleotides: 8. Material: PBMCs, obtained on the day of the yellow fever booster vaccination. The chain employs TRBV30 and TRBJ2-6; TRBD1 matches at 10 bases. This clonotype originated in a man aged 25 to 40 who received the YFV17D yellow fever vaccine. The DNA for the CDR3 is TGTGCCTGGAGTCCAATGGACAGGGGGTTGTCTGGGGCCAACGTCCTGACTTTC. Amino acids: CAWSPMDRGLSGANVLTF.